The present TCR beta chain was sequenced within a study of blood T cell repertoires in COVID-19 (dated by TCRdb to the early 2020s). The study in broad terms: Collaborator samples came from the United States, Italy and Spain and covered acute and convalescent phases of COVID-19. Samples were obtained from the ongoing ImmuneRACE study (first 160 participants) and from some 1,200 subjects provided by 6 global collaborators. A freely available public database, intended as a resource for researchers studying the immune response to SARS-CoV-2, is where the repertoires were released. The material from the prospective study consisted of cDNA or gDNA derived from T cells, B-cell-depleted T cells, or PBMCs. The sample metadata nearly always contained a de-identified subject ID, COVID-19 status, age in years and sex. Subjects who had been exposed to COVID-19, were actively infected with it, or had recovered from it provided the deeply sampled blood TCRbeta repertoires that made up the dataset. Where HLA class I and class II types were available, the types were taken from metadata supplied by the sample provider, not from assay-based typing.

What the study reported, not specific to this receptor: The amount of clinical and demographic metadata varied by source and participant and was provided uncurated.

The CDR3 goes from the cysteine to the phenylalanine over 15 residues. Just the 45-base CDR3 DNA is kept, in frame starting at base 1. The germline V gene provides CDR1 MDHEN and CDR2 SYDVKM. The germline V end is reduced by 7 bases and the J end by 1 base; junction bases left unmatched: 9. TCRbeta CDR3 regions were amplified from genomic DNA by means of the immunoSEQ Assay, a bias-controlled multiplex PCR. Turning to the authors' computational methods: Nucleated cell counts per sample were estimated from amplification of reference gene primers within the assay. To quantify the absolute abundance of each unique TCRbeta CDR3 rearrangement, sequence reads were collapsed and filtered. For each sample, productive Simpson clonality was calculated as the square root of Simpson's diversity index across productive rearrangements. This immuneACCESS table, as held by TCRdb, lists in-frame sequences with V and J called but not all clones. Of the missing ones, under half trace to an unresolved V gene in checked studies; the others have no known cause. V and J calls plus clone size are reproduced from that table; the DNA served to infer D and trimming. This sample has about 190,000 clones in its table, and around 84% of those were observed once. In total, the top ten clones hold approximately 14% of the sample.

Worth noting for this clone: The specificity of this receptor is unknown. Per-base qualities were not stored, and no clone one base away is much larger.

Each collaborating institution followed its own protocols to collect whole blood in K2EDTA tubes. For TCRbeta analysis, collaborators shipped samples as frozen whole blood, isolated PBMCs, or DNA extracted from either of those sample types. The clonotype was recovered from a man aged 25 to 45 with active or convalescent COVID-19. The chain is made from TRBV28 and TRBJ1-2, with 7 bases aligning to TRBD1. Sequenced sample: peripheral blood. The DNA sequence is as follows: TGTGCCAGCATGACCGGACAGGCCTTTAACTATGGCTACACCTTC. This sequence encodes CASMTGQAFNYGYTF.